A single sample is the source of the 28 T cell receptor beta chains below, sequenced in a study of CD8+CD57+ T cells in acquired aplastic anemia. Investigators profiled TCR beta VDJ and CDR3 from genomic DNA template. From the reads, TCRdb called clonotypes with MiXCR, one entry per CDR3 protein. The sample holds 400,000 to 450,000 distinct CDR3 sequences, around 72% seen once. Sequencing was performed on sorted CD4+, CD8+, or CD8+CD57+ T cells (not recorded which) from PBMCs. All receptors come from a human donor in good health, serving as a control.

This clonotype occurred many times. The J gene is TRBJ2-5, the V gene TRBV4-2; 14 bases align to TRBD2. Germline V gives CDR1 LGHNA, CDR2 YNFKEQ. The CDR3 has 17 amino acids. The V segment lost 4 bases and the J segment 7 bases; nucleotides outside the gene matches: 11. The DNA for the CDR3 is TGTGCCAGCAGCCCAAGCTTGACTAGCGGGGGGGCCGGGACCCAGTACTTC. This encodes CASSPSLTSGGAGTQYF.

The chain couples TRBV7-6 to TRBJ2-1; no reliable D call. This CDR3 has 14 amino acids. The V end lost 4 bases, the J end lost 5 bases, and 12 bases lay between the germline ends. Germline CDR1 SGHVS, CDR2 FNYEAQ. CDR3 DNA: TGTGCCAGCAGCTACGGCCCCTTGGACAATGAGCAGTTCTTC. It translates to CASSYGPLDNEQFF.

V and J are TRBV30 and TRBJ2-2; no clear D. Trimming stripped 0 bases from V and 3 bases from J, with 8 bases between. The germline V gene encodes CDR1 GTSNPN and CDR2 SVGIG (reference sequence). The CDR3 contains 14 residues. In nucleotides, the CDR3 is TGTGCCTGGAGTGTACGGGTAGACACCGGGGAGCTGTTTTTT. This encodes CAWSVRVDTGELFF. The whole variable domain, filled in from reference TRBV30 and TRBJ2-2, reads SQTIHQWPATLVQPVGSPLSLECTVEGTSNPNLYWYRQAAGRGLQLLFYSVGIGQISSEVPQNLSASRPQDRQFILSSKKLLLSDSGFYLCAWSVRVDTGELFFGEGSRLTVL.

This clonotype was observed at least ten times. CDR3 DNA: TGTGCCAGCAGCCCAACAGGGTTCCTAGAGCAGTACTTC. This codes for CASSPTGFLEQYF. The chain recombines TRBV7-2 with TRBJ2-7, with D perhaps TRBD1 (6 bases). CDR1 and CDR2 from the germline V gene are SGHTA and FQGNSA. Trimming cost V 5 bases and J 7 bases, with 15 bases left between them. The CDR3 totals 13 residues.

This rearrangement joins TRBV10-1 to TRBJ1-1; TRBD1 is a possible D gene (5 bases). The CDR3 covers 14 residues. Germline V CDR1 and CDR2: WNHNN, SYGVQD (reference sequence). CDR3 in amino acids: CGGIVVVGGTEAFF. CDR3 in DNA: TGCGGTGGCATTGTCGTAGTCGGGGGCACTGAAGCTTTCTTT.

CDR3 region: CASSTQGARTEAFF. The CDR3 DNA reads as TGTGCCAGCAGCACTCAGGGGGCCAGGACTGAAGCTTTCTTT. The J gene is TRBJ1-1, the V gene TRBV27; the match to TRBD1 covers 8 bases. The CDR3 spans 14 residues. The ends lost 6 bases at V and 5 bases at J; junction bases unmatched: 8. Germline CDR1 and CDR2: MNHEY and SMNVEV (reference sequence).

The chain employs TRBV16 and TRBJ2-5; 9 bases are a match to TRBD2. Germline loops: CDR1 KGHSY, CDR2 FQNENV. V shed 5 bases and J 5 bases; nucleotides not matched to a gene: 9. This CDR3 spans 15 amino acids. The CDR3: CASSSRSGGRETQYF. The CDR3 region has the DNA TGTGCCAGCAGCTCCCGGAGCGGGGGGCGGGAGACCCAGTACTTC.

For this clonotype: Lacking the conserved final phenylalanine or tryptophan, this CDR3 likely reflects a read error. No DNA is shown, since the ends of the CDR3 on it are uncertain; the CDR3 is the one TCRdb lists. The chain couples TRBV7-2 to TRBJ1-2. Inclusive of both ends, the CDR3 amounts to 13 amino acids. Germline V gene lookup returns CDR1 SGHTA and CDR2 FQGNSA. The CDR3: CASSLAPGLGSAD.

V and J are TRBV7-2 and TRBJ1-2; D is uncertain. The CDR3 spans 12 residues. The germline gives CDR1 SGHTA, CDR2 FQGNSA. Trimming pared 4 bases from V and 4 bases from J, leaving 7 bases between. CDR3 DNA: TGTGCCAGCAGCTCCGGCCGCTATGGCTACACCTTC. Its protein product is CASSSGRYGYTF. The full variable domain, its missing parts supplied by reference TRBV7-2 and TRBJ1-2, is GAGVSQSPSNKVTEKGKDVELRCDPISGHTALYWYRQSLGQGLEFLIYFQGNSAPDKSGLPSDRFSAERTGGSVSTLTIQRTQQEDSAVYLCASSSGRYGYTFGSGTRLTVV.

This clonotype was counted at least ten times. The V gene is TRBV29-1, the J gene TRBJ1-1; 7 nucleotides agree with TRBD1. The CDR3 is 14 amino acids. Germline V gives CDR1 SQVTM, CDR2 ANQGSEA. V shed 6 bases, J shed 6 bases, and the junction held 13 bases outside the gene matches. Here the CDR3 DNA reads TGCAGCGTCGTCCGGACAGGAATTACATCTGAAGCTTTCTTT. Translated: CSVVRTGITSEAFF.

V usage is TRBV7-2 and J usage is TRBJ2-6; TRBD1 agrees at 7 bases. With 4 bases clipped from V and 19 bases from J, the junction kept 19 bases outside the gene matches. This CDR3 contains 15 residues. Germline V CDR1 and CDR2: SGHTA, FQGNSA. The CDR3 region is CASSWTGTGANVHTF. CDR3 sequence (DNA): TGTGCCAGCAGCTGGACAGGCACAGGGGCCAACGTCCACACTTTC.

The chain is built from TRBV7-8 and TRBJ2-5; D may be TRBD1 or TRBD2 (5 bases each). The CDR3 is 15 amino acids. The V gene's germline CDR1 is SGHVS and CDR2 FQNEAQ. V was shortened by 5 bases and J by 14 bases, with 27 bases between the two germline ends. The CDR3 loop is CASSETGTYQENYYF. Here the CDR3 DNA reads TGTGCCAGCAGCGAGACGGGGACGTACCAGGAGAACTACTACTTC. The full variable domain, with the rest looked up from reference TRBV7-8 and TRBJ2-5, is GAGVSQSPRYKVAKRGQDVALRCDPISGHVSLFWYQQALGQGPEFLTYFQNEAQLDKSGLPSDRFFAERPEGSVSTLKIQRTQQEDSAVYLCASSETGTYQENYYFGPGTRLLVL.

The chain couples TRBV2 to TRBJ2-3; 9 bases align to TRBD1. In germline, CDR1 is SNHLY, CDR2 FYNNEI. This CDR3 region has 18 residues. With V trimmed by 5 bases and J by 0 bases, 12 bases remained unmatched. In nucleotides, the CDR3 is TGTGCCAGCAGTCGAGACAGGGGGTCCTTGGCTAGCACAGATACGCAGTATTTT. Residues: CASSRDRGSLASTDTQYF.

This clonotype occurred once. One end of the junction varies from germline; a read error may be responsible. This chain uses TRBV11-2 with TRBJ1-1; TRBD1 matches 7 bases. The CDR3 loop spans 14 amino acids. From germline, CDR1 is SGHAT and CDR2 FQNNGV. The CDR3 sequence: CAGRGRAGGTEAFF. For the CDR3, the DNA is TGTGCCGGCAGGGGAAGGGCAGGGGGAACTGAAGCTTTCTTT.

Points on this clonotype: The CDR3 end shows no conserved phenylalanine or tryptophan, and so a read error is likely. No DNA is shown, since the ends of the CDR3 on it are uncertain; the CDR3 is the one TCRdb lists. V is TRBV10-3 and J is TRBJ1-6; the listed D gene, TRBD1, was not tested against the DNA. Germline values: CDR1 ENHRY, CDR2 SYGVKD. Including both end residues, the CDR3 is 15 amino acids long. The CDR3 protein is CAITTEAGASSYTFG.

The gene calls are TRBV7-2 and TRBJ2-7; D not resolved. The CDR3 is 13 amino acids. The V and J ends lost 3 bases and 2 bases respectively, with 8 bases between them. The germline CDR1 and CDR2 sequences are SGHTA and FQGNSA. The CDR3 spells CASSFDSPYEQYF. As DNA, the CDR3 is TGTGCCAGCAGCTTCGATAGTCCCTACGAGCAGTACTTC.

This clonotype was counted at least ten times. J is TRBJ2-7 and V is TRBV25-1; D not resolved. The V gene lost 8 bases and the J gene lost 0 bases, with 20 bases spanning the gap. The CDR3 runs to 16 residues. Germline V gives CDR1 MGHDK, CDR2 SYGVNS. CDR3 nucleotide sequence: TGTGCCAGCGGCCCTTACGGTGGCCGTAGCTCCTACGAGCAGTACTTC. It is translated as CASGPYGGRSSYEQYF.

The V call is TRBV29-1, the J call TRBJ2-2; no reliable D call. Looked up from germline, CDR1 is SQVTM and CDR2 is ANQGSEA. The CDR3 is 10 amino acids. V was cut by 4 bases and J by 7 bases, with 4 bases left in between. CDR3 nucleotides: TGCAGCGTTGGTGGCGGGGAGCTGTTTTTT. Translating gives CSVGGGELFF.

The CDR3: CASSWGTVRNSPLHF. CDR3 bases: TGTGCCAGCAGCTGGGGGACAGTAAGAAATTCACCCCTCCACTTT. J is TRBJ1-6 and V is TRBV7-2; 7 nucleotides agree with TRBD1. This CDR3 region has 15 residues. The V and J ends lost 4 bases and 7 bases, in that order; junction bases with no gene match: 7. Germline CDR1 reads SGHTA; CDR2 reads FQGNSA.

As concerns this clonotype: A much larger clone lies one base from this, so it may be a read error. The chain is built from TRBV7-2 and TRBJ1-3, with a tentative D call TRBD1 (6 bases). The CDR3 spans 13 residues. From germline, CDR1 is SGHTA and CDR2 FQGNSA. The CDR3 coding sequence is TGTGCCAGCAGCCCGGGGGGCGGAAACACCACATATTTT. It translates to CASSPGGGNTTYF.

This clonotype was detected only once. Germline is not matched at one junction end, which may reflect a read error. The gene calls are TRBV12-3 or TRBV12-4 and TRBJ1-2, with no clear D. This CDR3 is built from 14 residues. CDR3 bases: TGTGCCAGCGCCCAGCGAGGCGAGCAGTACGGCTACCCGTTC. It yields the protein CASAQRGEQYGYPF.

A remark on this clonotype: At one of its ends the junction is not consistent with the germline gene, which may arise from a read error. V gene TRBV29-1 combines with J gene TRBJ1-6, with D possibly matching TRBD1 (5 bases). Germline CDR1 SQVTM, CDR2 ANQGSEA. The CDR3 length is 13 residues. CDR3 sequence reads: CSVDPGGNEPLYF. CDR3 coding DNA: TGCAGCGTCGATCCGGGGGGAAATGAACCCCTGTACTTT.

V and J are TRBV7-3 and TRBJ2-2; D tentatively reads TRBD1 or TRBD2 (5 bases each). Germline loops: CDR1 SGHTA, CDR2 FQGTGA. The CDR3 has 15 residues. V was clipped by 2 bases and J by 17 bases, with 24 bases between them. The CDR3 DNA reads TGTGCCAGCAGCTTACTCCGCTACAATGAGGGGTTCCTCTTTTTT. Encoded protein: CASSLLRYNEGFLFF.

This clonotype was observed many times. The CDR3: CASSLTSGGRHEQFF. The DNA of the CDR3 is TGTGCCAGCAGCTTGACTAGCGGGGGGCGGCATGAGCAGTTCTTC. J is TRBJ2-1 and V is TRBV12-3 or TRBV12-4; 13 nucleotides agree with TRBD2. The CDR3 sequence is 15 residues long. Trimming at V came to 6 bases and at J to 8 bases, leaving 7 bases not matched to a gene.

This clonotype was recorded at least ten times. The rearrangement links TRBV30 to TRBJ1-1, with TRBD1 identical over 8 bases. The CDR3 loop spans 12 amino acids. Germline V lookup: CDR1 GTSNPN, CDR2 SVGIG (reference sequence). V lost 3 bases and J lost 8; bases outside the gene matches: 5. CDR3 sequence reads: CAWRGTGWEAFF. The DNA of the CDR3 is TGTGCCTGGAGGGGGACAGGATGGGAAGCTTTCTTT.

The sample holds many counts of this clonotype. The chain carries TRBV5-5 and TRBJ2-5; unclear D gene. This CDR3 comprises 13 residues. CDR1 is SGHKS and CDR2 is YYEKEE in the germline V gene (reference sequence). Trimming left V 3 bases short and J 5 bases short, with 11 bases between. CDR3 sequence reads: CASSWAPLETQYF. The DNA of the CDR3 is TGTGCCAGCAGCTGGGCCCCCCTGGAGACCCAGTACTTC.

Details on this clonotype: Relative to the germline gene, one junction end is altered; a read error may explain this. The chain recombines TRBV10-2 with TRBJ1-1; D is unresolved. This CDR3 spans 14 amino acids. Per germline, CDR1 WSHSY and CDR2 SAAADI. Written as DNA, the CDR3 is TGCGCCAGCATTGTCGAAGTTGGGAACAATGAGGCTTACTTT. This encodes CASIVEVGNNEAYF.

There are many counts of this clonotype. V and J are TRBV6-6 and TRBJ2-7, with D possibly TRBD1 on 6 matching bases. The CDR3 is made up of 13 amino acids. CDR1 MNHNY and CDR2 SVGAGI come from the germline V gene (reference sequence). V gave up 6 bases and J gave up 4 bases, with 13 bases separating them. The chain's CDR3 is CASSLGQMYEQYF. For the CDR3, the DNA is TGTGCCAGCAGCTTAGGACAGATGTACGAGCAGTACTTC.